This T cell receptor beta chain was sequenced for a study of identical twins. Overall study results and limits: Memory repertoires lacked the insertion deficit that abundant cord blood beta clonotypes showed. Part of the zero-insertion signal could reflect confounding by invariant MAIT and iNKT cells. Sequences that were out-of-frame, alpha and twin-shared displayed an excess of low generation probability.

This clonotype was counted ten times or more. What it recognizes is unknown. This CDR3 region has 14 residues. Germline CDR1 is SGHTA and CDR2 is FQGNSA. Trimming removed 1 base at V and 0 bases at J, with 4 bases between. MiXCR was run by TCRdb on the 5' RACE reads, yielding one entry per CDR3 protein. The sample lists about 730,000 distinct CDR3 sequences, 21% occurring once. This same sample was also taken into another study, of T cells expressing NK-cell markers. That report notes: The sorts in several experiments were restricted to alpha-beta TCR T cells by an anti-gamma-delta TCR antibody.

This TCR was recovered from a woman in her late teens or twenties in good health. This chain connects TRBV7-2 to TRBJ1-3; D call uncertain. Sequencing was done on a sample of PBMCs. CDR3 DNA sequence: TGTGCCAGCAGCTTAGGGGGCTCTGGAAACACCATATATTTT. This encodes CASSLGGSGNTIYF. Looking up the rest from reference TRBV7-2 and TRBJ1-3 gives the full variable domain: GAGVSQSPSNKVTEKGKDVELRCDPISGHTALYWYRQSLGQGLEFLIYFQGNSAPDKSGLPSDRFSAERTGGSVSTLTIQRTQQEDSAVYLCASSLGGSGNTIYFGEGSWLTVV.